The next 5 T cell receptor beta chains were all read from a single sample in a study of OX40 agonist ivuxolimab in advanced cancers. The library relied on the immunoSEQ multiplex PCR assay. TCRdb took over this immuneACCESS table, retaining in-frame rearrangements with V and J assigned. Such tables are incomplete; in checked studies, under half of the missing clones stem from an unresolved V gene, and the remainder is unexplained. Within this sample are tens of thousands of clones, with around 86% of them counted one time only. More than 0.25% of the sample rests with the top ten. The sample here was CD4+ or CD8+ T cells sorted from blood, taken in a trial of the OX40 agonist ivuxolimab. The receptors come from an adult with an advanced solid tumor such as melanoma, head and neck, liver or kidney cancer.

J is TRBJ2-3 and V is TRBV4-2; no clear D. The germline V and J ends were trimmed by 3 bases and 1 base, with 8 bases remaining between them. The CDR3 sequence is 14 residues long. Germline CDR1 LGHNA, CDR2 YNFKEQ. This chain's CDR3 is CASSQDLRTDTQYF. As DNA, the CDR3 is TGTGCCAGCAGCCAGGATCTCCGCACAGATACGCAGTATTTT.

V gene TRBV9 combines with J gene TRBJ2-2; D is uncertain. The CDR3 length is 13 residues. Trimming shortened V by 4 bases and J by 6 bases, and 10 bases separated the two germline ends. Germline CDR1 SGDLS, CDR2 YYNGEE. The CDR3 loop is CASSSRYAGELFF. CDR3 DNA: TGTGCCAGCAGCTCCCGCTACGCCGGGGAGCTGTTTTTT.

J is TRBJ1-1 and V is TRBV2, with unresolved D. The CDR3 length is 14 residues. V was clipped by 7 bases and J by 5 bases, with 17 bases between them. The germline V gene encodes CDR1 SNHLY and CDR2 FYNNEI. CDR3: CASNPRTRGTEAFF. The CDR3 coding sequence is TGTGCCAGCAACCCAAGGACCCGGGGAACTGAAGCTTTCTTT.

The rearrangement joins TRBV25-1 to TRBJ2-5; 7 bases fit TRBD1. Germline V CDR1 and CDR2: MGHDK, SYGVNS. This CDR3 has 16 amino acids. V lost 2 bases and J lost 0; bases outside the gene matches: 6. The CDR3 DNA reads TGTGCCAGCAGTGAACTGGTCAGGGGGTACCAAGAGACCCAGTACTTC. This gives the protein CASSELVRGYQETQYF.

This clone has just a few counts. The CDR3 spells CASSLQGTGDTQYF. The CDR3 DNA follows: TGTGCCAGCAGCTTACAGGGAACCGGCGATACGCAGTATTTT. The J gene is TRBJ2-3, the V gene TRBV7-6, with D perhaps matching TRBD1 (5 bases). This CDR3 is 14 amino acids long. Trimming pared 2 bases from V and 6 bases from J, leaving 12 bases between. Germline V gives CDR1 SGHVS, CDR2 FNYEAQ.